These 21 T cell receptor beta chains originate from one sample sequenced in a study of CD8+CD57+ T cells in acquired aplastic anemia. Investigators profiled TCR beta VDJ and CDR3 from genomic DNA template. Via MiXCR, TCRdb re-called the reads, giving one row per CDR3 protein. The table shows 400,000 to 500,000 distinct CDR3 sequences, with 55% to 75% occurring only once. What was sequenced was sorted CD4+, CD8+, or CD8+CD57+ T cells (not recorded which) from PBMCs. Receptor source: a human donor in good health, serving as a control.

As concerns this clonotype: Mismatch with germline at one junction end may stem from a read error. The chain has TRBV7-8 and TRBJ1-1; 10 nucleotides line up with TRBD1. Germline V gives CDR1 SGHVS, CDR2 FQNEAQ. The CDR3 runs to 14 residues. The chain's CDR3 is CASSDRDRGSNQPF. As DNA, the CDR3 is TGTGCCAGCAGCGACCGGGACAGGGGCTCCAATCAGCCCTTT. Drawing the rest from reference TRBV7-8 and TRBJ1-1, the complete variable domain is GAGVSQSPRYKVAKRGQDVALRCDPISGHVSLFWYQQALGQGPEFLTYFQNEAQLDKSGLPSDRFFAERPEGSVSTLKIQRTQQEDSAVYLCASSDRDRGSNQPFGQGTRLTVV.

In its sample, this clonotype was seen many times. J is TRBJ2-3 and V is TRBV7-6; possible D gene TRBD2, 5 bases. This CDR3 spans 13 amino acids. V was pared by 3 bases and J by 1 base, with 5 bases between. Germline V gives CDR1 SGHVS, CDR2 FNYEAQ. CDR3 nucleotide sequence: TGTGCCAGCAGCTTCGGGGGCACAGATACGCAGTATTTT. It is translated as CASSFGGTDTQYF.

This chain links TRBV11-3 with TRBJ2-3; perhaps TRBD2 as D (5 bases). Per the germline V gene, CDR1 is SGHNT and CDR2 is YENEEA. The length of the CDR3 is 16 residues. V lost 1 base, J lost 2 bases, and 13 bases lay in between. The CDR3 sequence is CASSLGVERATDTQYF. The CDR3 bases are TGTGCCAGCAGCTTAGGGGTAGAGAGGGCCACAGATACGCAGTATTTT.

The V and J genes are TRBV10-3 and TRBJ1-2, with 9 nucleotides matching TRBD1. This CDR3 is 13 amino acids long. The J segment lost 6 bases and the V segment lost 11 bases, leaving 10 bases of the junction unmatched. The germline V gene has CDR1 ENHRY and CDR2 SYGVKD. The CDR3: CAVTMDRGHGYTF. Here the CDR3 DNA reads TGTGCCGTCACTATGGACAGGGGCCATGGCTACACCTTC.

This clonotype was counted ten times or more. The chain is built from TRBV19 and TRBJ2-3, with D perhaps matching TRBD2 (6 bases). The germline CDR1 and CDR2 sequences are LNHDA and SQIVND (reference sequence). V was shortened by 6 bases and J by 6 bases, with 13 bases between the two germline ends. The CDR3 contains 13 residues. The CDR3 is CASRLTSFDTQYF. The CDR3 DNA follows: TGTGCCAGTAGGCTTACTAGCTTCGATACGCAGTATTTT. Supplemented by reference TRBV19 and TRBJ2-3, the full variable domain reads DGGITQSPKYLFRKEGQNVTLSCEQNLNHDAMYWYRQDPGQGLRLIYYSQIVNDFQKGDIAEGYSVSREKKESFPLTVTSAQKNPTAFYLCASRLTSFDTQYFGPGTRLTVL.

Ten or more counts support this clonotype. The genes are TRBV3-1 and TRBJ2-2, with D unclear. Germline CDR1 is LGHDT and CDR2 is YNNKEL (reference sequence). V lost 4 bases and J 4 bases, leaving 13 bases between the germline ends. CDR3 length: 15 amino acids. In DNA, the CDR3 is TGTGCCAGCAGCCGTCCGGGTAGGGTCACCGGGGAGCTGTTTTTT. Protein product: CASSRPGRVTGELFF.

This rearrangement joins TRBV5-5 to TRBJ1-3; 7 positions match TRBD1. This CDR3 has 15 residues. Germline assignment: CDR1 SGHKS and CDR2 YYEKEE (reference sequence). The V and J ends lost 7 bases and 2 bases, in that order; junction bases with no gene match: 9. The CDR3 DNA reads TGTGCCAGCGACAGACAGGGTACAACTGGAAACACCATATATTTT. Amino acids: CASDRQGTTGNTIYF.

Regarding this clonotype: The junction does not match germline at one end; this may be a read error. In nucleotides, the CDR3 is TGTGCTAGCGGTTCAGTAGGGGTTAGCGATCAGCCCCAGCATTTT. Its protein product is CASGSVGVSDQPQHF. The chain has TRBV12-5 and TRBJ1-5, with TRBD1 as a possible D gene (5 bases). The CDR3 totals 15 residues. From germline, CDR1 is LGHNT and CDR2 FRNRAP.

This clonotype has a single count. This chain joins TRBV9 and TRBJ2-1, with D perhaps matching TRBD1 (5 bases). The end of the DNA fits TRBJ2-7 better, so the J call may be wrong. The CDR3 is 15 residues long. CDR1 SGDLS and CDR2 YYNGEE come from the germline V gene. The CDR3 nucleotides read TGTGCCAGCAGCGCTCAGGGCCATCGAGTTGATGAGCAGTACTTC. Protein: CASSAQGHRVDEQYF.

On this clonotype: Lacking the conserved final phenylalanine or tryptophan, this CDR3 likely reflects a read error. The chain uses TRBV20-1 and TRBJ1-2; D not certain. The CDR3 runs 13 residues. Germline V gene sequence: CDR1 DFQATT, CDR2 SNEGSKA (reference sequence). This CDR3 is CSVRPDKNYGYTL. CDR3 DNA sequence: TGCAGCGTTAGACCCGACAAGAACTATGGCTACACCCTC.

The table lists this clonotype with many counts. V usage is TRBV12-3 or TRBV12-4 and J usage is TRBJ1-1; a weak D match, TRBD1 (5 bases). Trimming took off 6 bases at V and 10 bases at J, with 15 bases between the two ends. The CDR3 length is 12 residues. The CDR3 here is CASSSPDSRAFF. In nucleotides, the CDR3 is TGTGCCAGCAGCTCCCCTGACAGCAGAGCTTTCTTT.

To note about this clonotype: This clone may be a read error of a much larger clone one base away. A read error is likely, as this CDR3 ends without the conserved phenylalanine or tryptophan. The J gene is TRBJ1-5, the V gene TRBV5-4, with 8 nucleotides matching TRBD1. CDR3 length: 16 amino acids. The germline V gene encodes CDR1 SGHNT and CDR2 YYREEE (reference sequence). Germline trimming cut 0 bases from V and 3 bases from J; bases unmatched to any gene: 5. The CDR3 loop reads CASSLAGTGNNQPQHS. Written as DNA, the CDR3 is TGTGCCAGCAGCTTGGCCGGGACAGGAAACAATCAGCCCCAGCATTCT.

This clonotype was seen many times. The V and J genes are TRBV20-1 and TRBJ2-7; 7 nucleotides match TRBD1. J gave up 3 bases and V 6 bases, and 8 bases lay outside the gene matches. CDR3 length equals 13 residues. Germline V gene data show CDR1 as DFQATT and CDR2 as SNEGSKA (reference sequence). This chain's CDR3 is CSAKTGADYEQYF. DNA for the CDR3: TGCAGTGCCAAAACAGGGGCAGACTACGAGCAGTACTTC.

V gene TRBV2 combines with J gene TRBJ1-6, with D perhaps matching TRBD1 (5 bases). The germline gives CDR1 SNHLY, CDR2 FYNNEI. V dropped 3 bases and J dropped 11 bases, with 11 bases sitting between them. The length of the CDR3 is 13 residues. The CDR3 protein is CASSDRVVPPLHF. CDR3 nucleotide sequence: TGTGCCAGCAGTGACAGGGTCGTACCACCCCTCCACTTT.

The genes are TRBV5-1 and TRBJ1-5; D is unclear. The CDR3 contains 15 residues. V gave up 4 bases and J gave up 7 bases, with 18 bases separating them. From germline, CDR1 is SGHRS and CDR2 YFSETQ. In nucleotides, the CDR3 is TGCGCCAGCAGCCTCCCACTGGTCTCTGGACAGCCCCAGCATTTT. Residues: CASSLPLVSGQPQHF. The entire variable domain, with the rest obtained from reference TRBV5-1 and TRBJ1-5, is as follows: KAGVTQTPRYLIKTRGQQVTLSCSPISGHRSVSWYQQTPGQGLQFLFEYFSETQRNKGNFPGRFSGRQFSNSRSEMNVSTLELGDSALYLCASSLPLVSGQPQHFGDGTRLSIL.

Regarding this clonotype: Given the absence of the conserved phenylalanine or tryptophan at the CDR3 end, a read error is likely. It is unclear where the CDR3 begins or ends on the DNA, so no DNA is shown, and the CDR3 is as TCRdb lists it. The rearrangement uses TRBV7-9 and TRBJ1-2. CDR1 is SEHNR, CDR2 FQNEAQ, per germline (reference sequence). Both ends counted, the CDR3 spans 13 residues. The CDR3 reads CASSSGRTSISTI.

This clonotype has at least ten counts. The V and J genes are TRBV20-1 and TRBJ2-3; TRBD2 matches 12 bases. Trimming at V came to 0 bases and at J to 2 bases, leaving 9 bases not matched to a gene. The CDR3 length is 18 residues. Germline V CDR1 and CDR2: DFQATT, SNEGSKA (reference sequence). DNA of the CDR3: TGCAGTGCTAGAGACTCGGGCCTAGCGGGGGGGCCCACAGATACGCAGTATTTT. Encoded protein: CSARDSGLAGGPTDTQYF.

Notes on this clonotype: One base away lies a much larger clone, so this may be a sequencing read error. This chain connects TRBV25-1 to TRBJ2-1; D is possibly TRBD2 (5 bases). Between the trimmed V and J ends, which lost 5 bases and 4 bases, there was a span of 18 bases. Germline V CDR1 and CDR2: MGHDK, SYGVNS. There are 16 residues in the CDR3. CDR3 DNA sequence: TGTGCCAGCAGTTCGTTAGCGTCTAGTATGTACAATGAGCAGTTCTTC. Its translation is CASSSLASSMYNEQFF.

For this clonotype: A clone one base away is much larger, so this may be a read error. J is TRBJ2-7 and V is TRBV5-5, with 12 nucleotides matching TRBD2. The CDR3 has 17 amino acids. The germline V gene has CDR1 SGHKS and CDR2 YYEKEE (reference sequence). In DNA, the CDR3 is TGTGCCAGCAGCTCCAACCTAGCGGGGGGGGTCTCCTACCAGCAGTACTTC. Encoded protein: CASSSNLAGGVSYQQYF.

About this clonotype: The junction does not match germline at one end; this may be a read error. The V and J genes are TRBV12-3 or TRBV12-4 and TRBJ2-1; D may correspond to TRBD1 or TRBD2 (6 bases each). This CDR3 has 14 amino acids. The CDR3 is CASPGQRRGNERFF. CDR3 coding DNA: TGTGCCAGCCCTGGACAGAGGAGGGGGAATGAGCGGTTCTTC.

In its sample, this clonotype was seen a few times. The CDR3 spells CAISAEMGDTQYF. The CDR3 DNA reads as TGTGCCATCAGTGCCGAGATGGGAGATACGCAGTATTTT. V gene TRBV10-3 combines with J gene TRBJ2-3; D is unresolved. CDR3 length: 13 residues. Trimming took off 4 bases at V and 5 bases at J, with 10 bases between the two ends. Germline CDR1 and CDR2: ENHRY and SYGVKD.